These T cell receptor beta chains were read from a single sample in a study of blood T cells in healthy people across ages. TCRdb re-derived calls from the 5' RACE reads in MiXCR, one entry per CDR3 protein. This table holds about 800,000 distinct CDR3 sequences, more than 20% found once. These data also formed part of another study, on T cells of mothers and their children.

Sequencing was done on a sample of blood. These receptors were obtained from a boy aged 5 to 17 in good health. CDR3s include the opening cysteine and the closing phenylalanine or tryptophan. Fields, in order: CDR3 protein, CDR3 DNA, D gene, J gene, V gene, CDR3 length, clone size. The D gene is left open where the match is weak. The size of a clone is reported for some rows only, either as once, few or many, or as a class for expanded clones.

CDR3: CASSFSWTDSPNTGELFF; DNA: TGTGCCAGCAGTTTTTCTTGGACAGACAGTCCCAACACCGGGGAGCTGTTTTTT; D: NA; J: TRBJ2-2; V: TRBV12-3/TRBV12-4; length: 18; size: few
CDR3: CAISGAGGFNNEQFF; DNA: TGTGCCATCAGTGGAGCGGGAGGTTTTAACAATGAGCAGTTCTTC; D: TRBD2; J: TRBJ2-1; V: TRBV10-3; length: 15; size: NA
CDR3: CASSLQGYGSYEQYF; DNA: TGTGCCAGCAGCTTACAGGGGTATGGCTCCTACGAGCAGTACTTC; D: NA; J: TRBJ2-7; V: TRBV7-9; length: 15; size: once
CDR3: CASSSPQAGANVLTF; DNA: TGTGCCAGCAGTTCCCCGCAGGCGGGGGCCAACGTCCTGACTTTC; D: NA; J: TRBJ2-6; V: TRBV6-2/TRBV6-3; length: 15; size: NA
CDR3: CASSTSPREGGVGNEQFF; DNA: TGTGCCAGCAGCACAAGCCCACGAGAGGGGGGAGTGGGCAATGAGCAGTTCTTC; D: NA; J: TRBJ2-1; V: TRBV9; length: 18; size: NA
CDR3: CASRLTDLSTDTQYF; DNA: TGTGCCAGCAGGCTCACAGATCTTAGCACAGATACGCAGTATTTT; D: NA; J: TRBJ2-3; V: TRBV28; length: 15; size: NA
CDR3: CASSHRGTGANVLTF; DNA: TGTGCCAGCAGTCACAGGGGGACTGGGGCCAACGTCCTGACTTTC; D: TRBD1; J: TRBJ2-6; V: TRBV6-2/TRBV6-3; length: 15; size: few
CDR3: CASSPLAGSYNEQFF; DNA: TGTGCCAGCAGCCCATTAGCGGGGTCCTACAATGAGCAGTTCTTC; D: TRBD2; J: TRBJ2-1; V: TRBV9; length: 15; size: many
CDR3: CASSVGVSYNSPLHF; DNA: TGTGCCAGCAGCGTCGGGGTATCCTATAATTCACCCCTCCACTTT; D: NA; J: TRBJ1-6; V: TRBV9; length: 15; size: many
CDR3: CASSPTGLLETQYF; DNA: TGTGCCAGCAGCCCTACGGGGCTTTTAGAGACCCAGTACTTC; D: NA; J: TRBJ2-5; V: TRBV7-2; length: 14; size: few
CDR3: CASTGGASTDTQYF; DNA: TGTGCCAGCACCGGGGGAGCGAGCACAGATACGCAGTATTTT; D: NA; J: TRBJ2-3; V: TRBV9; length: 14; size: few
CDR3: CASSYLRDPSAQYF; DNA: TGTGCCAGCAGTTATCTTAGAGACCCCAGTGCGCAGTATTTT; D: NA; J: TRBJ2-3; V: TRBV6-6; length: 14; size: NA
CDR3: CASSLGQDDSYEQYF; DNA: TGTGCCAGCAGTTTAGGGCAGGACGACTCCTACGAGCAGTACTTC; D: NA; J: TRBJ2-7; V: TRBV28; length: 15; size: NA
CDR3: CSVAQDNSGNTIYF; DNA: TGCAGCGTTGCCCAGGACAACTCTGGAAACACCATATATTTT; D: NA; J: TRBJ1-3; V: TRBV29-1; length: 14; size: few
CDR3: CSAGGLAGGPIGSYEQYF; DNA: TGCAGTGCTGGGGGACTAGCGGGAGGGCCGATTGGTTCCTACGAGCAGTACTTC; D: TRBD2; J: TRBJ2-7; V: TRBV20-1; length: 18; size: NA
CDR3: CATSREIQPQHF; DNA: TGTGCCACCAGCAGAGAAATCCAGCCCCAGCATTTT; D: NA; J: TRBJ1-5; V: TRBV15; length: 12; size: NA
CDR3: CARAPGQGSTEAFF; DNA: TGTGCCAGAGCCCCCGGACAGGGAAGCACTGAAGCTTTCTTT; D: TRBD1; J: TRBJ1-1; V: TRBV28; length: 14; size: NA
CDR3: CASRTRQGNQPQHF; DNA: TGTGCCAGCAGGACCCGACAGGGCAATCAGCCCCAGCATTTT; D: NA; J: TRBJ1-5; V: TRBV27; length: 14; size: few
CDR3: CASRTGVRQLFF; DNA: TGTGCCAGCAGGACAGGGGTCCGACAACTGTTTTTT; D: TRBD1; J: TRBJ1-4; V: TRBV6-1; length: 12; size: NA
CDR3: CASSVGESYSNQPQHF; DNA: TGTGCCAGCAGCGTCGGCGAGAGTTATAGCAATCAGCCCCAGCATTTT; D: NA; J: TRBJ1-5; V: TRBV9; length: 16; size: few
CDR3: CASSPGAAFTDTQYF; DNA: TGTGCCAGCAGCCCCGGGGCAGCCTTCACAGATACGCAGTATTTT; D: NA; J: TRBJ2-3; V: TRBV7-9; length: 15; size: few
CDR3: CASTPNGVQETQYF; DNA: TGTGCCAGCACCCCGAACGGAGTCCAAGAGACCCAGTACTTC; D: NA; J: TRBJ2-5; V: TRBV6-1; length: 14; size: few
CDR3: CASSIAANPNTEAFF; DNA: TGTGCCAGTAGTATAGCAGCAAACCCGAACACTGAAGCTTTCTTT; D: NA; J: TRBJ1-1; V: TRBV19; length: 15; size: NA
CDR3: CASSLFPREDVLYGYTF; DNA: TGTGCCAGCAGTTTATTCCCGAGGGAAGACGTTCTCTATGGCTACACCTTC; D: NA; J: TRBJ1-2; V: TRBV27; length: 17; size: few
CDR3: CAISESGTGLEETQYF; DNA: TGTGCCATCAGTGAGTCGGGGACAGGGTTGGAAGAGACCCAGTACTTC; D: TRBD1; J: TRBJ2-5; V: TRBV10-3; length: 16; size: NA
CDR3: CASSNSTNTEAFF; DNA: TGTGCCAGCAGTAACTCAACGAACACTGAAGCTTTCTTT; D: NA; J: TRBJ1-1; V: TRBV6-5; length: 13; size: few
CDR3: CASSYSGEGEAFF; DNA: TGTGCCAGCAGTTACTCGGGGGAAGGGGAAGCTTTCTTT; D: NA; J: TRBJ1-1; V: TRBV6-5; length: 13; size: few
CDR3: CASSPRDRGETQYF; DNA: TGTGCCAGCTCACCACGGGACAGGGGGGAGACCCAGTACTTC; D: TRBD1; J: TRBJ2-5; V: TRBV18; length: 14; size: many
CDR3: CASSPNSWQYF; DNA: TGTGCCAGCAGCCCCAACAGTTGGCAGTACTTC; D: NA; J: TRBJ2-5; V: TRBV7-9; length: 11; size: many
CDR3: CASSIAEADSEQLF; DNA: TGTGCCAGCAGCATAGCGGAGGCTGACAGTGAGCAGCTCTTC; D: NA; J: TRBJ2-1; V: TRBV13; length: 14; size: once
CDR3: CSASTSGVGETQYF; DNA: TGCAGTGCTAGTACTAGCGGGGTTGGAGAGACCCAGTACTTC; D: TRBD2; J: TRBJ2-5; V: TRBV20-1; length: 14; size: few
CDR3: CASSLLEAQETQYF; DNA: TGTGCCAGCAGCCTACTAGAAGCCCAAGAGACCCAGTACTTC; D: NA; J: TRBJ2-5; V: TRBV12-3/TRBV12-4; length: 14; size: NA
CDR3: CASSPNAAGTPHYEQYF; DNA: TGTGCCAGCAGTCCCAATGCCGCAGGGACTCCTCACTACGAGCAGTACTTC; D: NA; J: TRBJ2-7; V: TRBV6-2/TRBV6-3; length: 17; size: few
CDR3: CASSLVLGGDTQYF; DNA: TGTGCCAGCAGCTTAGTGCTGGGAGGAGATACGCAGTATTTT; D: NA; J: TRBJ2-3; V: TRBV7-2; length: 14; size: NA
CDR3: CATSDVGTSGVQNEQFF; DNA: TGTGCCACCAGTGACGTCGGGACTAGCGGAGTCCAGAATGAGCAGTTCTTC; D: TRBD2; J: TRBJ2-1; V: TRBV24-1; length: 17; size: NA
CDR3: CASSQDVLAGNVDTQYF; DNA: TGCGCCAGCAGCCAAGATGTCCTGGCGGGAAACGTAGATACGCAGTATTTT; D: NA; J: TRBJ2-3; V: TRBV4-3; length: 17; size: NA
CDR3: CASSYSLGGYEQYF; DNA: TGTGCCAGCAGTTACTCCCTCGGGGGGTACGAGCAGTACTTC; D: TRBD2; J: TRBJ2-7; V: TRBV6-5; length: 14; size: few
CDR3: CASSGEPVEDRGYGYTF; DNA: TGTGCCAGCAGCGGAGAGCCTGTTGAGGACAGGGGCTATGGCTACACCTTC; D: TRBD1; J: TRBJ1-2; V: TRBV7-9; length: 17; size: once
CDR3: CASSSTPTSYNEQFF; DNA: TGTGCCAGCAGCTCCACCCCTACTTCCTACAATGAGCAGTTCTTC; D: NA; J: TRBJ2-1; V: TRBV11-1; length: 15; size: NA
CDR3: CASSARQGVKLFF; DNA: TGTGCCAGCAGCGCCCGACAGGGGGTAAAACTGTTTTTT; D: TRBD1; J: TRBJ1-4; V: TRBV7-2; length: 13; size: NA
CDR3: CAWSGFAKNIQYF; DNA: TGTGCCTGGAGTGGCTTCGCCAAAAACATTCAGTACTTC; D: NA; J: TRBJ2-4; V: TRBV30; length: 13; size: NA
CDR3: CASSLDGTDQETQYF; DNA: TGTGCCAGCAGCTTAGACGGCACGGACCAAGAGACCCAGTACTTC; D: NA; J: TRBJ2-5; V: TRBV11-3; length: 15; size: NA
CDR3: CSVDIEQGWTGKGYTF; DNA: TGCAGCGTTGACATCGAGCAGGGGTGGACAGGGAAGGGCTACACCTTC; D: TRBD1; J: TRBJ1-2; V: TRBV29-1; length: 16; size: NA
CDR3: CASSGTQTNEQFF; DNA: TGTGCCAGCAGCGGGACCCAAACCAATGAGCAGTTCTTC; D: NA; J: TRBJ2-1; V: TRBV5-6; length: 13; size: few
CDR3: CSVAGPGVKDTQYF; DNA: TGCAGCGTTGCGGGCCCAGGGGTCAAAGATACGCAGTATTTT; D: NA; J: TRBJ2-3; V: TRBV29-1; length: 14; size: NA
CDR3: CASTLGETSYEQYF; DNA: TGTGCCAGCACCCTCGGGGAGACCAGCTACGAGCAGTACTTC; D: NA; J: TRBJ2-7; V: TRBV28; length: 14; size: NA
CDR3: CASSLYREQGDTQYF; DNA: TGTGCCAGCAGCTTGTACAGGGAACAGGGAGATACGCAGTATTTT; D: NA; J: TRBJ2-3; V: TRBV7-2; length: 15; size: NA
CDR3: CASSFPSSGVTYNEQFF; DNA: TGCGCCAGCAGCTTTCCGTCGTCGGGGGTGACCTACAATGAGCAGTTCTTC; D: NA; J: TRBJ2-1; V: TRBV5-1; length: 17; size: NA
CDR3: CASSLGARSEKLFF; DNA: TGTGCCAGCAGCTTAGGTGCAAGGAGCGAAAAACTGTTTTTT; D: NA; J: TRBJ1-4; V: TRBV7-9; length: 14; size: NA
CDR3: CASSQDYNTGLYGYTF; DNA: TGCGCCAGCAGCCAGGACTATAATACAGGGCTTTATGGCTACACCTTC; D: NA; J: TRBJ1-2; V: TRBV4-3; length: 16; size: NA
CDR3: CSVVGRAGTNYGYTF; DNA: TGCAGCGTTGTCGGCAGAGCAGGGACCAACTATGGCTACACCTTC; D: NA; J: TRBJ1-2; V: TRBV29-1; length: 15; size: NA
CDR3: CASSNQPTGYGYTF; DNA: TGCGCCAGCAGTAATCAGCCTACGGGCTATGGCTACACCTTC; D: NA; J: TRBJ1-2; V: TRBV5-1; length: 14; size: NA
CDR3: CASSLTSGPTGELFF; DNA: TGTGCCAGCAGCTTAACTAGCGGACCTACCGGGGAGCTGTTTTTT; D: TRBD2; J: TRBJ2-2; V: TRBV7-8; length: 15; size: NA